The clone carrying this T cell receptor beta chain was recorded many times. Its antigen is undetermined. Trimming stripped 8 bases from V and 1 base from J, with 18 bases between. This CDR3 has 16 amino acids. RNA transcripts provided the source from which TCR beta CDR3 regions were amplified. The study used the HTBI primer set for a first-round RT-PCR of the TCR CDR3. TCRdb reprocessed the multiplex PCR reads via MiXCR and lists one record per CDR3 protein. The repertoire holds hundreds of thousands of distinct CDR3 sequences, 15% to 20% seen once, with over 45% in the top ten. The data were taken from a study of T cells in Graves' hyperthyroidism and ophthalmopathy. General study points: Using 13 V-J features, a model discriminated ophthalmopathy from stable hyperthyroidism.

Clinical symptoms, serum thyroxine and TRAb, thyroid ultrasound and orbital computed tomography were used for the diagnoses. Material: blood. The receptor's source is a man between 35 and 55 years old with Graves' ophthalmopathy. The chain carries TRBV12-3 or TRBV12-4 and TRBJ2-1; D could derive from TRBD1 or TRBD2 (7 bases each). CDR3 residues: CASGGGGGGSYNEQFF. CDR3 in DNA: TGTGCCAGCGGGGGGGGAGGGGGCGGTTCCTACAATGAGCAGTTCTTC.